Given below is one T cell receptor (beta chain) in context. The antigen it recognizes is unknown. No much larger clonotype is one base removed from it; base qualities were not supplied. Each donor gave one peripheral blood draw, roughly 120 mL on average, collected into heparinised tubes. A BD FACSAria II was used to sort naive, central memory, regulatory and stem cell-like memory CD4+ T cells with a panel that included CD45RO, CCR7, CD25, CD127, CD95 and CD27. A purity above 95% was achieved for all sorted populations. PBMCs were isolated right away by Lymphoprep density gradient centrifugation and were stained directly, without culture. To minimize batch effects, samples were stained and sorted in pairs, one healthy donor with one patient per experiment. These data belong to a study of beta chain features in type 1 diabetes (dated by TCRdb to the late 2010s). General notes on the study: Mean age, gender distribution, total cell number and subset yield were not different between patients and healthy donors. Regulatory and stem cell-like memory subsets were isolated from only 8 patients and roughly eight healthy donors, whereas naive and central memory subsets came from all 30 or so donors. In the study, TCRB repertoires of sorted circulating CD4+ T cell subsets from recently diagnosed type 1 diabetes patients were compared with those of matched healthy donors. A total of 90 million to 130 million sorted cells were examined across all samples, and a strong correlation was observed between cell number per subset and RNA yield. The full study reports these points: Shorter templates might be favored by PCR, yet because patient and control samples were amplified and corrected together, any such skew would affect both groups equally. Naive, central memory and regulatory TCRB repertoires appeared more similar among patients than among healthy donors. Because cDNA was sequenced instead of genomic DNA, highly expressing activated cells could be over-represented, though the groups showed no difference in activation or CD3 levels. HLA sub-analyses involved small numbers of individuals, so any influence of HLA type on TCRB rearrangement remained unresolved. A moderate but significant shortening of TCRB CDR3 length was observed in type 1 diabetes patients in all four CD4+ subsets. Patients with type 1 diabetes made fewer insertions and deleted more nucleotides at VDJ recombination sites, implying thymic rearrangement abnormalities.

Including the terminal cysteine and phenylalanine, the CDR3 comprises 15 residues. Only the CDR3 region is kept as DNA, spanning 45 bases read in frame from base 1. Trimming removed 7 bases from V and 2 bases from J; the gene matches leave 7 bases unexplained. CDR1 and CDR2 are read off the germline V gene as ENHRY and SYGVKD. The High Capacity cDNA Reverse Transcription Kit was used to reverse transcribe all of the isolated RNA, meaning that expressed TCRB transcripts were what got sequenced. Naive, central memory and regulatory T cell samples underwent deep immunoSEQ sequencing, averaging about 3.57 million total reads per sample. Sorted cells were lysed in RLT buffer and RNA was extracted with DNase-treated RNeasy Micro or Mini kits, depending on cell number. Each cell subset was processed separately to prevent cross-contamination, with patient and healthy donor samples processed together. The immunoSEQ multiplex PCR was used to amplify TCRB sequences from cDNA, yielding 87-bp fragments that span the CDR3 region. Amplicons were sequenced on the Illumina HiSeq platform. On the study's bioinformatics: PCR bias was computationally corrected using synthetic template baselines, reads within Hamming distance 2 were collapsed, and singletons that could not be merged were discarded. Reads were aligned against IMGT so that V, D and J genes, CDR3 length and insertions or deletions at six rearrangement sites could be assigned. Within each subset, clonotype counts were normalized to sorted cell number, and only after that were true diversity and Gini coefficients computed with the tcR R package. Repertoire sharing was quantified using the overlap coefficient calculated on TCRB nucleotide sequences. Imported from immuneACCESS, the table was reduced by TCRdb to in-frame sequences with V and J called. These copies leave out some clones; in studies compared against another copy, an unresolved V gene accounts for under half, and the cause of the remainder is not known. V, J and clone size are those of that table, while D and trimming were read from the DNA. The table for this sample lists approximately 150,000 clones; 9% to 10% of them were counted only once. 0.5% to 0.65% of the sample lies in the top ten.

This chain is built from TRBV10-3 and TRBJ2-5, and 10 bases in between align with TRBD2. Sequences were obtained from central memory CD4+ T cells from blood. This clonotype originated in a woman aged 40 to 50 in good health. The CDR3 region: CAIKASGGGQETQYF. The nucleotides are TGTGCCATCAAGGCTAGCGGGGGAGGACAAGAGACCCAGTACTTC.